Listed below are T cell receptor beta chains from one sample, sequenced in a study of technical replicates of blood from several donors. The table came from immunoSEQ multiplex PCR; TCRdb's copy has only in-frame clones and leaves some out. The table shows about 84,000 clones, with about 97% occurring only once. Sequenced input: T cells isolated from PBMCs. Receptor source: a human donor in good health. The CDR3 runs from the conserved cysteine through the conserved F or W. A D gene is named only where the DNA matches it firmly. Some rows have no size entry. The others give once, few or many, or a class for an expanded clone.

TRBJ2-7 TRBV6-5 once - CATRKGGSYEQYF TGTGCCACTAGAAAAGGTGGATCCTACGAGCAGTACTTC
TRBJ2-7 TRBV2 - TRBD2 CASSEAAGDPPTVDEQYF TGTGCCAGCAGTGAAGCGGCGGGGGACCCACCCACAGTCGACGAGCAGTACTTC
TRBJ2-5 TRBV28 - - CASSFGPGGPQYF TGTGCCAGCAGTTTCGGCCCCGGGGGTCCCCAGTACTTC
TRBJ2-1 TRBV12-5 - TRBD2 CASGLVLSGRYNEQFF TGTGCTAGTGGTTTGGTCCTTAGCGGGAGGTACAATGAGCAGTTCTTC
TRBJ2-4 TRBV2 - - CASTSKNIQYF TGTGCCAGCACCTCCAAAAACATTCAGTACTTC
TRBJ2-1 TRBV2 - - CASNPEGDKGFF TGTGCCAGCAATCCCGAAGGGGACAAGGGGTTCTTC
TRBJ2-1 TRBV30 - - CAWSSGRASNEQFF TGTGCCTGGAGTTCCGGGAGAGCTAGCAATGAGCAGTTCTTC
TRBJ2-2 TRBV11-2 - - CASSSLALEGTGELFF TGTGCCAGCAGTTCCCTGGCATTGGAGGGGACCGGGGAGCTGTTTTTT
TRBJ2-2 TRBV5-1 - TRBD2 CASSPRGGPNTGELFF TGCGCCAGCAGCCCCCGGGGGGGGCCGAACACCGGGGAGCTGTTTTTT
TRBJ1-2 TRBV7-9 - - CASSSGWTDYGYTF TGTGCCAGCAGCTCGGGGTGGACAGACTATGGCTACACCTTC
TRBJ2-6 TRBV7-9 - - CASSYPSGANVLTF TGTGCCAGCAGCTATCCATCTGGGGCCAACGTCCTGACTTTC
TRBJ1-1 TRBV5-1 - TRBD1 CASAKSGTGNTEAFF TGCGCCAGCGCAAAATCCGGGACAGGGAACACTGAAGCTTTCTTT
TRBJ2-7 TRBV7-8 - - CASSLGRQMYEQYF TGTGCCAGCAGCTTAGGCCGACAGATGTACGAGCAGTACTTC
TRBJ2-7 TRBV5-1 - - CASSSNRLVEGYEQYF TGCGCCAGCAGCTCTAACCGCTTGGTGGAGGGCTACGAGCAGTACTTC
TRBJ2-1 TRBV28 - - CASSLRRTAYNEQFF TGTGCCAGCAGTTTACGACGGACTGCCTACAATGAGCAGTTCTTC
TRBJ2-3 TRBV4-1 - TRBD1 CASSQGLRTGVTDTQYF TGCGCCAGCAGCCAAGGTTTGCGGACAGGGGTCACAGATACGCAGTATTTT
TRBJ2-5 TRBV19 - TRBD2 CASRRLAGDQETQYF TGTGCCAGCCGACGCCTAGCGGGGGACCAAGAGACCCAGTACTTC
TRBJ2-1 TRBV5-8 - - CASSSTGSGEQFF TGTGCCAGCAGCTCGACGGGGAGCGGTGAGCAGTTCTTC
TRBJ2-1 TRBV5-8 - TRBD2 CASNLFQTSGTGNEQFF TGTGCCAGCAACCTTTTCCAGACTAGCGGGACGGGTAATGAGCAGTTCTTC
TRBJ1-1 TRBV7-2 - - CASSLAQSHTNTEAFF TGTGCCAGCAGCTTAGCGCAATCACATACGAACACTGAAGCTTTCTTT
TRBJ2-7 TRBV19 once TRBD2 CASSLGLAEKIYEQYF TGTGCCAGTAGTTTAGGACTAGCGGAAAAGATCTACGAGCAGTACTTC
TRBJ2-5 TRBV6-5 - TRBD2 CASSYSGGRAGETQYF TGTGCCAGCAGTTACTCTGGCGGGAGGGCTGGAGAGACCCAGTACTTC
TRBJ2-1 TRBV18 - TRBD2 CASSPYAGDNEQFF TGTGCCAGCTCGCCTTATGCGGGGGACAATGAGCAGTTCTTC
TRBJ1-1 TRBV30 - - CAWSVGVAEAFF TGTGCCTGGAGTGTAGGGGTAGCTGAAGCTTTCTTT
TRBJ2-7 TRBV6-1 once - CASSEGGGPGSYEQYF TGTGCCAGCAGTGAAGGAGGGGGACCGGGCTCTTACGAGCAGTACTTC
TRBJ2-7 TRBV6-5 once TRBD2 CASSYTAGYEQYF TGTGCCAGCAGTTACACAGCGGGGTACGAGCAGTACTTC
TRBJ2-7 TRBV7-9 - - CASSLEGDYEQYF TGTGCCAGCAGCTTAGAAGGGGATTACGAGCAGTACTTC
TRBJ1-3 TRBV6-5 - - CASSYSGVGGNTIYF TGTGCCAGCAGTTACTCGGGAGTGGGGGGAAACACCATATATTTT
TRBJ2-7 TRBV5-1 once - CASSLGGEGYEQYF TGCGCCAGCAGTTTGGGAGGCGAGGGCTACGAGCAGTACTTC
TRBJ2-1 TRBV27 - - CASSLGSYNEQFF TGTGCCAGCAGTTTGGGGAGCTACAATGAGCAGTTCTTC
TRBJ1-6 TRBV30 - - CAWSARGASGHNSPLHF TGTGCCTGGAGTGCCCGGGGGGCCTCGGGCCATAATTCACCCCTCCACTTT
TRBJ1-5 TRBV9 - - CASSVGGGRYQPQHF TGTGCCAGCAGCGTAGGGGGAGGCAGGTATCAGCCCCAGCATTTT
TRBJ2-5 TRBV7-7 - - CASSAGWGGGGETQYF TGTGCCAGCAGCGCCGGTTGGGGCGGAGGAGGGGAGACCCAGTACTTC
TRBJ2-1 TRBV29-1 - TRBD2 CSVMLRLADYNEQFF TGCAGCGTTATGCTGCGTCTAGCGGACTACAATGAGCAGTTCTTC
TRBJ2-3 TRBV7-3 once TRBD2 CASSLAGGDTQYF TGTGCCAGCAGCTTAGCGGGGGGAGATACGCAGTATTTT
TRBJ2-5 TRBV7-8 - TRBD2 CASSPLANQETQYF TGTGCCAGCAGCCCACTAGCGAATCAAGAGACCCAGTACTTC
TRBJ1-2 TRBV4-1 - TRBD1 CASSLDRINGYTF TGCGCCAGCAGCCTGGACAGGATCAATGGCTACACCTTC
TRBJ1-2 TRBV27 - - CASGPNLQGTYGYTF TGTGCCAGCGGACCCAATTTACAGGGAACCTATGGCTACACCTTC
TRBJ2-2 TRBV27 - - CASSPNSWAGELFF TGTGCCAGCAGCCCCAACAGTTGGGCCGGGGAGCTGTTTTTT
TRBJ2-3 TRBV2 - - CASSELAGTDTQYF TGTGCCAGCAGTGAACTAGCCGGTACAGATACGCAGTATTTT
TRBJ2-5 TRBV5-6 - - CASSPHTGERIYF TGTGCCAGCAGCCCTCATACGGGAGAACGGATCTACTTC
TRBJ1-2 TRBV5-1 - TRBD1 CASSLDRGNYGYTF TGCGCCAGCAGCTTGGACAGGGGAAATTATGGCTACACCTTC
TRBJ1-2 TRBV6-5 few TRBD1 CASSLGQGAYYGYTF TGTGCCAGCAGTTTGGGACAGGGGGCGTACTATGGCTACACCTTC
TRBJ2-2 TRBV2 - TRBD2 CASSASGTMVELFF TGTGCCAGCAGTGCATCCGGGACTATGGTGGAGCTGTTTTTT
TRBJ1-5 TRBV28 - - CASSLLDRLFSPQHF TGTGCCAGCAGTCTCCTAGACAGACTTTTTTCGCCCCAGCATTTT
TRBJ1-1 TRBV9 once - CASRAVGDTEAFF TGTGCCAGCCGGGCTGTAGGGGACACTGAAGCTTTCTTT
TRBJ1-1 TRBV7-2 - - CASSLASARSNTEAFF TGTGCCAGCAGCTTAGCATCCGCCAGGTCGAACACTGAAGCTTTCTTT
TRBJ2-7 TRBV7-9 - - CASSFGGAFYEQYF TGTGCCAGCAGCTTTGGGGGGGCCTTCTACGAGCAGTACTTC
TRBJ1-4 TRBV5-4 - TRBD1 CASSIEGARDEKLFF TGTGCCAGCAGCATAGAGGGGGCGAGGGATGAAAAACTGTTTTTT
TRBJ1-2 TRBV6-5 - - CASSYSSYYTNYGYTF TGTGCCAGCAGTTACTCGAGTTACTACACCAACTATGGCTACACCTTC
TRBJ2-2 TRBV6-5 - - CASSYTGILFGELFF TGTGCCAGCAGTTACACAGGGATCCTGTTTGGGGAGCTGTTTTTT
TRBJ2-5 TRBV18 - TRBD2 CASSPPRTSGVQETQYF TGTGCCAGCTCACCACCGCGGACTAGCGGGGTCCAAGAGACCCAGTACTTC
TRBJ1-1 TRBV14 - TRBD1 CASSPPGTGRTEAFF TGTGCCAGCAGCCCTCCAGGGACAGGGAGGACTGAAGCTTTCTTT
TRBJ2-1 TRBV7-9 - TRBD1 CASSPTGDPFF TGTGCCAGCAGCCCCACAGGGGATCCGTTCTTC
TRBJ2-7 TRBV11-2 - - CASRMDLVSHEQYF TGTGCCAGCAGGATGGACTTAGTCTCCCACGAGCAGTACTTC
TRBJ1-1 TRBV11-3 once TRBD1 CASSLAYTGATEAFF TGTGCCAGCAGCTTAGCCTATACAGGGGCCACTGAAGCTTTCTTT
TRBJ2-7 TRBV4-1 - TRBD1 CASSQDGDRGRYEQYF TGCGCCAGCAGCCAAGATGGGGACAGGGGGAGGTACGAGCAGTACTTC
TRBJ1-2 TRBV6-1 - - CASTDSYAGGYTF TGTGCCAGCACTGACAGCTACGCAGGCGGCTACACCTTC
TRBJ2-7 TRBV6-1 - - CASSPRRGRYEQYF TGTGCCAGCAGTCCCCGCAGAGGGAGGTACGAGCAGTACTTC
TRBJ2-2 TRBV7-9 - - CASSFYVGVSNTGELFF TGTGCCAGCAGCTTCTATGTAGGAGTGTCGAACACCGGGGAGCTGTTTTTT